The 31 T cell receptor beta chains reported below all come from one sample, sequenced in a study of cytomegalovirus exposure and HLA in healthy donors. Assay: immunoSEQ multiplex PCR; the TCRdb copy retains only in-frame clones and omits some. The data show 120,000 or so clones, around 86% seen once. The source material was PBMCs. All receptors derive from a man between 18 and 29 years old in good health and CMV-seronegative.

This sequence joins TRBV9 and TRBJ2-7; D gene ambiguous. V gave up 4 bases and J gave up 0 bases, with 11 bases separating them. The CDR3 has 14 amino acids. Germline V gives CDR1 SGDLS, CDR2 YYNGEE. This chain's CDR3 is CASSPTATSYEQYF. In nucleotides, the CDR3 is TGTGCCAGCAGCCCGACTGCTACCTCCTACGAGCAGTACTTC.

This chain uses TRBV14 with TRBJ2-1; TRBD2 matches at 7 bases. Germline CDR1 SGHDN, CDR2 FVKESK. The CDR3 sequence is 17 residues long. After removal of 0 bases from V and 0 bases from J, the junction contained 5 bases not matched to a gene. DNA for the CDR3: TGTGCCAGCAGCCAAGATTACGGCGGGAGCTCCTACAATGAGCAGTTCTTC. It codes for CASSQDYGGSSYNEQFF.

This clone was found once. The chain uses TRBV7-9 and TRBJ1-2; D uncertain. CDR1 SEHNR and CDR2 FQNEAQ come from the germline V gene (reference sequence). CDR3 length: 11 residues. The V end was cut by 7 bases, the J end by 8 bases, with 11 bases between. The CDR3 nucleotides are TGTGCCAGCACCTCGGGAAGGGGCTACACCTTC. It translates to CASTSGRGYTF. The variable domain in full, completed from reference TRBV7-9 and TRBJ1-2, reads DTGVSQNPRHKITKRGQNVTFRCDPISEHNRLYWYRQTLGQGPEFLTYFQNEAQLEKSRLLSDRFSAERPKGSFSTLEIQRTEQGDSAMYLCASTSGRGYTFGSGTRLTVV.

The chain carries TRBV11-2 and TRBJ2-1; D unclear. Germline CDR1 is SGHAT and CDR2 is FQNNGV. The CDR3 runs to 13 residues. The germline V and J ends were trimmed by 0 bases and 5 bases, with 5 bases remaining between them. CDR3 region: CASSLDTHNEQFF. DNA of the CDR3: TGTGCCAGCAGCTTAGATACTCACAATGAGCAGTTCTTC.

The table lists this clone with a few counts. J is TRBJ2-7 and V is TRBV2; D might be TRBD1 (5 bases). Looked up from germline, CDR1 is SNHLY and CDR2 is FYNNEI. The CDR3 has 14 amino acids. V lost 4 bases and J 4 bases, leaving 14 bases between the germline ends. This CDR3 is CASSVPFQGYEQYF. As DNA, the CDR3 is TGTGCCAGCAGTGTCCCGTTTCAGGGTTACGAGCAGTACTTC. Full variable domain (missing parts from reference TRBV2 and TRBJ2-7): EPEVTQTPSHQVTQMGQEVILRCVPISNHLYFYWYRQILGQKVEFLVSFYNNEISEKSEIFDDQFSVERPDGSNFTLKIRSTKLEDSAMYFCASSVPFQGYEQYFGPGTRLTVT.

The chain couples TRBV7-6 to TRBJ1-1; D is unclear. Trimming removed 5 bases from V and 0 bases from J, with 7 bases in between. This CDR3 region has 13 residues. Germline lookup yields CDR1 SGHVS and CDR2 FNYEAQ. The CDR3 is CASSRVMNTEAFF. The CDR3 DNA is TGTGCCAGCAGCCGAGTCATGAACACTGAAGCTTTCTTT.

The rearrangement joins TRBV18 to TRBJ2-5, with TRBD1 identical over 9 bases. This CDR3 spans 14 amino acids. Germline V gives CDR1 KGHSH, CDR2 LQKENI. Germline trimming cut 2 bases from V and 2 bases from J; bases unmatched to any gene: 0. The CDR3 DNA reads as TGTGCCAGCTCACCAGGGACAGGGCAAGAGACCCAGTACTTC. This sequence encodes CASSPGTGQETQYF. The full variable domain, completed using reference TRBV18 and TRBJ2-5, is NAGVMQNPRHLVRRRGQEARLRCSPMKGHSHVYWYRQLPEEGLKFMVYLQKENIIDESGMPKERFSAEFPKEGPSILRIQQVVRGDSAAYFCASSPGTGQETQYFGPGTRLLVL.

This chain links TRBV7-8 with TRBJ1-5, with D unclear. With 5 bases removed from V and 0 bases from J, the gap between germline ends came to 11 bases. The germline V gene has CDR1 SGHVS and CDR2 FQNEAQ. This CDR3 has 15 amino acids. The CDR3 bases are TGTGCCAGCAGCCCTCAGGTGATTAGCAATCAGCCCCAGCATTTT. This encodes CASSPQVISNQPQHF.

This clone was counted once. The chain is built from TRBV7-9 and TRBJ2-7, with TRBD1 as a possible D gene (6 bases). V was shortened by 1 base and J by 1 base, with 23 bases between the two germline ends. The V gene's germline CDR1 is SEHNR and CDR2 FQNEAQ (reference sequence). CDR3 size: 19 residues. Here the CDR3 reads CASSLDIGGMWKLSYEQYF. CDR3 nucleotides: TGTGCCAGCAGCTTAGATATAGGGGGAATGTGGAAGTTGTCCTACGAGCAGTACTTC.

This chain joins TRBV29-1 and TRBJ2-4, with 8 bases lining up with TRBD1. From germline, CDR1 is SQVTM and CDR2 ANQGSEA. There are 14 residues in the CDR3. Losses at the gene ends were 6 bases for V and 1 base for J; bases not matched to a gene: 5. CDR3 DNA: TGCAGCGTGTATGACAGGGGTGCCAAAAACATTCAGTACTTC. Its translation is CSVYDRGAKNIQYF.

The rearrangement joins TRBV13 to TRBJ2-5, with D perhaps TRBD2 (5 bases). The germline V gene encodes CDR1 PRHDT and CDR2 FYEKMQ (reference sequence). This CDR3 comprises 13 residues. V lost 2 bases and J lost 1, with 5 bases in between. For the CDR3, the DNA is TGTGCCAGCAGCTTACGGGGCCAAGAGACCCAGTACTTC. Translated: CASSLRGQETQYF.

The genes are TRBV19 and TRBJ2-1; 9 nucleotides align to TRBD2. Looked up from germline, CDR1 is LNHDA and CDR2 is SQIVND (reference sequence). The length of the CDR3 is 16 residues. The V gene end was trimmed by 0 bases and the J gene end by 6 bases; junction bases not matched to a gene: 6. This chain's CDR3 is CASSIEEREATNEQFF. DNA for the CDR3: TGTGCCAGTAGTATAGAAGAGCGGGAGGCTACCAATGAGCAGTTCTTC. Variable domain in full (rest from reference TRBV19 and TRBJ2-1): DGGITQSPKYLFRKEGQNVTLSCEQNLNHDAMYWYRQDPGQGLRLIYYSQIVNDFQKGDIAEGYSVSREKKESFPLTVTSAQKNPTAFYLCASSIEEREATNEQFFGPGTRLTVL.

CDR3 sequence: CASSSGGLGTDTQYF. The CDR3 coding sequence is TGTGCCAGCAGCTCGGGAGGGCTGGGCACAGATACGCAGTATTTT. The rearrangement links TRBV5-4 to TRBJ2-3; 8 bases agree with TRBD2. CDR1 and CDR2 from the germline V gene are SGHNT and YYREEE (reference sequence). J gave up 1 base and V 3 bases, and 4 bases lay outside the gene matches. The CDR3 length is 15 residues.

The DNA for the CDR3 is TGTGCCAGCAGTCCCAGGAACGTAGATACGCAGTATTTT. Translated: CASSPRNVDTQYF. The V gene is TRBV27, the J gene TRBJ2-3; D gene uncertain. V was pared by 5 bases and J by 5 bases, with 11 bases between. This CDR3 comprises 13 residues. The germline gives CDR1 MNHEY, CDR2 SMNVEV (reference sequence).

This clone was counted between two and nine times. CDR3 protein: CASSVGQGSNQPQHF. The CDR3, as DNA: TGTGCCAGCAGTGTGGGGCAGGGGAGCAATCAGCCCCAGCATTTT. The chain couples TRBV2 to TRBJ1-5; D might be TRBD1 (6 bases). Germline lookup yields CDR1 SNHLY and CDR2 FYNNEI. The ends were cut back, 4 bases at V and 1 base at J, with 11 bases in the middle. CDR3 length: 15 amino acids. The whole variable domain, remainder taken from reference TRBV2 and TRBJ1-5, is EPEVTQTPSHQVTQMGQEVILRCVPISNHLYFYWYRQILGQKVEFLVSFYNNEISEKSEIFDDQFSVERPDGSNFTLKIRSTKLEDSAMYFCASSVGQGSNQPQHFGDGTRLSIL.

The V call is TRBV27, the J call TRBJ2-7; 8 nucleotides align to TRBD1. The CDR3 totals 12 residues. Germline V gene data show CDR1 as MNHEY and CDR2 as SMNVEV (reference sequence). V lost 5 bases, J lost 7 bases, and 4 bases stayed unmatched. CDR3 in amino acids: CASSRQGREQYF. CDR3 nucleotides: TGTGCCAGCAGTCGACAGGGGAGGGAGCAGTACTTC.

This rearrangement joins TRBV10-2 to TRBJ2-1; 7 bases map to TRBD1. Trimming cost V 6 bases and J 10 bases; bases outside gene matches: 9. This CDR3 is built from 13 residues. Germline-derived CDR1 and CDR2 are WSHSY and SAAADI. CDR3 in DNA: TGCGCCAGCAGCCCCGACAGGGTTATAGAGCAGTTCTTC. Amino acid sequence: CASSPDRVIEQFF.

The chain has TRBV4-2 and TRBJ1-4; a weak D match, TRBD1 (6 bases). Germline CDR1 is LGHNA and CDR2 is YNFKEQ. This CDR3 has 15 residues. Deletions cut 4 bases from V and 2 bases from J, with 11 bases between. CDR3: CASSPMQGTNEKLFF. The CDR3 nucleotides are TGTGCCAGCAGCCCGATGCAGGGGACTAATGAAAAACTGTTTTTT.

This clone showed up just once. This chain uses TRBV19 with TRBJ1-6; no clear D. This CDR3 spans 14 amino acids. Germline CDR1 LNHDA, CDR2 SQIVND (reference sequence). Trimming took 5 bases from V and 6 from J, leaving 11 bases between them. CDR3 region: CASSFRELNSPLHF. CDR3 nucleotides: TGTGCCAGTAGTTTCCGGGAGCTTAATTCACCCCTCCACTTT.

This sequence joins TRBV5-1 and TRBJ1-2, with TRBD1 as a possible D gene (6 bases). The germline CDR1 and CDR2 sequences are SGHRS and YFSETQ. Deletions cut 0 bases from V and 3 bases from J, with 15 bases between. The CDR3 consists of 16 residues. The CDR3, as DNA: TGCGCCAGCAGCTTGGGGGCGGGGGGCGCCGACTATGGCTACACCTTC. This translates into CASSLGAGGADYGYTF.

CDR3 in DNA: TGTGCCAGCAGTCTGGACAGGGGATATTCAGATACGCAGTATTTT. Protein sequence: CASSLDRGYSDTQYF. The chain employs TRBV28 and TRBJ2-3; 9 nucleotides match TRBD1. Per germline, CDR1 MDHEN and CDR2 SYDVKM. With 5 bases clipped from V and 4 bases from J, the junction kept 7 bases outside the gene matches. The CDR3 sequence is 15 residues long.

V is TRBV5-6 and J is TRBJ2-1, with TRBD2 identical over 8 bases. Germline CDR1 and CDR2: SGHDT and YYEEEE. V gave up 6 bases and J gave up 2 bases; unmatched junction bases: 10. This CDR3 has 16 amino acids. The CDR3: CASTILETSAYNEQFF. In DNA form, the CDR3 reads TGTGCCAGCACCATTCTTGAGACTAGCGCCTACAATGAGCAGTTCTTC.

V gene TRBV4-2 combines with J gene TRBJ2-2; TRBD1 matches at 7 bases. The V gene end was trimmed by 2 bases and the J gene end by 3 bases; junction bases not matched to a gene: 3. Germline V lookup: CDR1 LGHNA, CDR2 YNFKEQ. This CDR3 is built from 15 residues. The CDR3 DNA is TGTGCCAGCAGCCAACTCACAGGGGACACCGGGGAGCTGTTTTTT. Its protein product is CASSQLTGDTGELFF.

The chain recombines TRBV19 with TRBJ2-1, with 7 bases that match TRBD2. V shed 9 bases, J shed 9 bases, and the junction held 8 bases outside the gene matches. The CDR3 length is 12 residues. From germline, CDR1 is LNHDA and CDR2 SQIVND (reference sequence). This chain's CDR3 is CASTTGEGEQFF. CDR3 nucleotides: TGTGCCAGCACAACGGGGGAGGGTGAGCAGTTCTTC.

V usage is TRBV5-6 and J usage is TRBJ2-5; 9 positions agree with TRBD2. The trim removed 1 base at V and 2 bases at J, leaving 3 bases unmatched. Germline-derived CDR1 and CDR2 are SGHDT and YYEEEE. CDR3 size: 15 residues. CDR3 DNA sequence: TGTGCCAGCAGCTTGATAGCGGGGGTACAAGAGACCCAGTACTTC. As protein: CASSLIAGVQETQYF.

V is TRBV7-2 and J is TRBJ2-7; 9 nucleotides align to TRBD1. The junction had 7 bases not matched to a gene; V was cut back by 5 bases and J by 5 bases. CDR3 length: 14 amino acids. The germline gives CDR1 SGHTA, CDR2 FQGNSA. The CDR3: CASSLQGAQDEQYF. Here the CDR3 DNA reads TGTGCCAGCAGCCTACAGGGGGCGCAGGACGAGCAGTACTTC.

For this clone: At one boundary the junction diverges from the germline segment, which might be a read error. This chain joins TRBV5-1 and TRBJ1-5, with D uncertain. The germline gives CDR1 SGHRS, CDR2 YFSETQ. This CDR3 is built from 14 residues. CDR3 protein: CTSSLAPGHEAQHF. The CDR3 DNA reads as TGCACCAGCAGCTTGGCACCAGGCCATGAAGCCCAGCATTTT.

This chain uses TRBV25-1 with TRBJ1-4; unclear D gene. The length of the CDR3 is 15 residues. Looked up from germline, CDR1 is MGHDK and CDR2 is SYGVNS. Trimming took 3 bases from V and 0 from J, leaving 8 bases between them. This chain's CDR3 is CASSDFSATNEKLFF. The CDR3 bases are TGTGCCAGCAGTGACTTCAGTGCAACTAATGAAAAACTGTTTTTT.

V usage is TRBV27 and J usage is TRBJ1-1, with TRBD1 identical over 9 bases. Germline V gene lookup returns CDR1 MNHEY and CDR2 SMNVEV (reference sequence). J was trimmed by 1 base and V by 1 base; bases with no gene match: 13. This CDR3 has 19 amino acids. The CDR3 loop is CASSLYPPTGGGGNTEAFF. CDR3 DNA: TGTGCCAGCAGTTTATACCCCCCGACAGGGGGGGGCGGGAACACTGAAGCTTTCTTT.

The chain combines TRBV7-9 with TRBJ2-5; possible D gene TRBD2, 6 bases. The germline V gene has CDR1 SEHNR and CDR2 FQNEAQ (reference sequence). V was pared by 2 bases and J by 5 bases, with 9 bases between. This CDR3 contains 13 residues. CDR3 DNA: TGTGCCAGCAGCTTATTAGGAGGGGAGACCCAGTACTTC. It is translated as CASSLLGGETQYF.

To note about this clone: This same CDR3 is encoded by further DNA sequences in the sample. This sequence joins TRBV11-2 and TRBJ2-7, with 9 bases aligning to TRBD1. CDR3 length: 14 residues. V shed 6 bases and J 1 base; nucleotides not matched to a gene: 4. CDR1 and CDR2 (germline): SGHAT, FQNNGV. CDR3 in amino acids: CASSHDRGSYEQYF. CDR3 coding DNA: TGTGCCAGCAGTCATGACAGGGGGTCCTACGAGCAGTACTTC.